The sequence of this TCR beta chain was determined in a study of memory CD4+ T cells and cytomegalovirus serostatus. For the study at large: This sample comes from healthy Belgian adults, about 10 CMV seropositive, 24 seronegative.

In the authors' workflow: After removing out-of-frame reads, 2 million to 2.5 million distinct TCRbeta sequences remained. The data were produced by immunoSEQ multiplex PCR, yet TCRdb's version contains in-frame clones alone and is incomplete. V, J and clone size are those of that table, while D and trimming were read from the DNA. The repertoire holds about 58,000 clones, with approximately 77% as singletons. The sort gate was single viable CD3+CD4+CD8-CD45RO+ cells for memory CD4+ T cells. Total CD4+ T cells were enriched by CD4 positive selection. CDR3 length: 15 amino acids. Trimming removed 6 bases from V and 7 bases from J; junction bases left unmatched: 13. Germline loops: CDR1 MNHNS, CDR2 SASEGT.

The sequenced sample was memory CD4+ T cells from blood. This receptor was obtained from an adult in good health and CMV-seronegative. Some clones in this sample may be carry-over from other donors' samples. This chain joins TRBV6-1 and TRBJ1-2; 8 nucleotides line up with TRBD1. The CDR3 spells CASRDRTGGPVGYTF. As DNA, the CDR3 is TGTGCCAGCAGAGACCGAACAGGGGGACCAGTTGGCTACACCTTC.